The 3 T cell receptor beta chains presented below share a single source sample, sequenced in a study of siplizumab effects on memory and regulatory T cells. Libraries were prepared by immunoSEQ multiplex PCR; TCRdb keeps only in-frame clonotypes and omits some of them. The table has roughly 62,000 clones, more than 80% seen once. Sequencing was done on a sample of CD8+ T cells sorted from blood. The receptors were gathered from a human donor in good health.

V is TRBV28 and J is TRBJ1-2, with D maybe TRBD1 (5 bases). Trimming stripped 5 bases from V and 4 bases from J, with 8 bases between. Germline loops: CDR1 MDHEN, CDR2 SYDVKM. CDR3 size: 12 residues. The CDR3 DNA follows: TGTGCCAGCAGTCCTACAGGCTATGGCTACACCTTC. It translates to CASSPTGYGYTF.

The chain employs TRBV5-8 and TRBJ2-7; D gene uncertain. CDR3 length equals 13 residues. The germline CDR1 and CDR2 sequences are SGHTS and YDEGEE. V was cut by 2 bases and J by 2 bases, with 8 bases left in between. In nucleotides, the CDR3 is TGTGCCAGCAGCTTTGGAGAGACCTACGAGCAGTACTTC. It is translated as CASSFGETYEQYF.

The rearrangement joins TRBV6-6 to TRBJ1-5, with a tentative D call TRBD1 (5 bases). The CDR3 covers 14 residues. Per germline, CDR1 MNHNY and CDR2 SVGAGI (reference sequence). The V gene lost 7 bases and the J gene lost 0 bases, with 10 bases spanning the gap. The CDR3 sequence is CASTGQTSNQPQHF. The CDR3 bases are TGTGCCAGCACCGGACAAACTAGCAATCAGCCCCAGCATTTT.